A selection of T cell receptor beta chains follows, all from one sample in a study of post-analysis software for immune sequencing data. TCRdb re-analysed the PCR reads in MiXCR, keeping a single row per CDR3 protein. The sample lists about 540,000 distinct CDR3 sequences; around 36% were seen once. Sample: blood. The receptors stem from a girl aged 2-17 years with multiple sclerosis. Both conserved end residues are part of each CDR3. Each record gives: J gene, V gene, D gene, clone size, CDR3 protein, CDR3 DNA. The D gene is left open where the match is weak. Only some rows state a clone size, as once, few, many or a class for expanded clones.

TRBJ1-1	TRBV11-1	TRBD1	few	CASSGGQVSKNTEAFF	TGTGCCAGCAGCGGTGGACAGGTCTCAAAGAACACTGAAGCTTTCTTT
TRBJ2-1	TRBV5-1	-	few	CASRAPNEQFF	TGCGCCAGCAGGGCACCAAATGAGCAGTTCTTC
TRBJ2-5	TRBV14	-	-	CASSQEGWYQETQYF	TGTGCCAGCAGCCAAGAGGGCTGGTACCAAGAGACCCAGTACTTC
TRBJ1-2	TRBV4-1	-	-	CASSQEYAPDKRGYTF	TGCGCCAGCAGCCAAGAATACGCCCCGGATAAGCGTGGCTACACCTTC
TRBJ2-5	TRBV6-5	TRBD2	few	CASIPNGLAGEQYF	TGTGCCAGCATTCCCAACGGACTAGCGGGAGAGCAGTACTTC
TRBJ1-2	TRBV20-1	-	-	CSASDGRIGYTF	TGCAGTGCTAGTGACGGGAGGATAGGCTACACCTTC
TRBJ2-5	TRBV4-2	TRBD2	-	CASSQDYGGAKETQYF	TGTGCCAGCAGCCAAGATTACGGGGGGGCGAAAGAGACCCAGTACTTC
TRBJ1-5	TRBV20-1	TRBD1	-	CSARRFQGVGNQPQHF	TGCAGTGCTAGAAGGTTCCAGGGGGTGGGCAATCAGCCCCAGCATTTT
TRBJ1-5	TRBV5-5	-	-	CASSLYRDLGAQHF	TGTGCCAGCAGCTTGTACAGGGATTTAGGAGCCCAGCATTTT
TRBJ2-5	TRBV2	TRBD2	-	CASSGLAGGEETQYF	TGTGCCAGCAGTGGGCTAGCGGGGGGCGAGGAGACCCAGTACTTC
TRBJ1-2	TRBV27	-	few	CASSRGRGVIGYTF	TGTGCCAGCAGCCGGGGGAGGGGGGTGATTGGCTACACCTTC
TRBJ1-1	TRBV6-5	TRBD1	few	CASRRDSFEAFF	TGTGCCAGCAGACGGGACAGCTTTGAAGCTTTCTTT
TRBJ1-1	TRBV20-1	-	-	CSAIYTTGGMNTEAFF	TGCAGTGCCATCTACACGACAGGCGGGATGAACACTGAAGCTTTCTTT
TRBJ1-6	TRBV12-3/TRBV12-4	-	-	CASSFKSSYNSPLHF	TGTGCCAGCAGTTTTAAAAGCTCCTATAATTCACCCCTCCACTTT
TRBJ2-3	TRBV7-9	TRBD2	-	CASSAGLATDTQYF	TGTGCCAGCAGCGCCGGACTAGCCACAGATACGCAGTATTTT
TRBJ2-1	TRBV6-2/TRBV6-3	-	few	CASSWVSNNEQFF	TGTGCCAGCAGCTGGGTTAGTAACAATGAGCAGTTCTTC
TRBJ2-1	TRBV5-1	TRBD2	-	CASSLPGTSGANEQFF	TGCGCCAGCAGCCTCCCCGGGACTAGCGGGGCCAATGAGCAGTTCTTC
TRBJ1-1	TRBV25-1	-	once	CASSVGTVEAFF	TGTGCCAGCAGTGTTGGGACGGTTGAAGCTTTCTTT
TRBJ2-1	TRBV2	TRBD2	-	CASSNIPGGDNEQFF	TGTGCCAGCAGTAATATTCCGGGGGGAGACAATGAGCAGTTCTTC
TRBJ2-7	TRBV6-2/TRBV6-3	TRBD1	-	CASSYALGTDFYEQYF	TGTGCCAGCAGTTACGCATTAGGGACAGACTTTTACGAGCAGTACTTC
TRBJ2-7	TRBV12-3/TRBV12-4	-	-	CASRPGRLTYEQYF	TGTGCCAGCAGGCCGGGACGCTTGACCTACGAGCAGTACTTC
TRBJ1-1	TRBV10-3	-	many	CAISGDGRTEAFF	TGTGCCATCAGTGGAGATGGGCGCACTGAAGCTTTCTTT
TRBJ2-7	TRBV7-2	-	-	CASAGGQHSYEQYF	TGTGCCAGCGCGGGTGGACAGCACTCCTACGAGCAGTACTTC
TRBJ1-2	TRBV6-1	TRBD1	-	CASSELTGPANIYGYTF	TGTGCCAGCAGTGAATTGACAGGGCCCGCAAACATCTATGGCTACACCTTC
TRBJ2-3	TRBV10-2	TRBD1	-	CASSADRVGTDTQYF	TGCGCCAGCAGTGCCGACAGGGTCGGCACAGATACGCAGTATTTT
TRBJ2-1	TRBV29-1	TRBD2	-	CSVASPSGAQETQFF	TGCAGCGTTGCCTCCCCTAGCGGGGCCCAAGAGACCCAGTTCTTC
TRBJ2-7	TRBV20-1	-	-	CSAPGLRDWDEQYF	TGCAGTGCCCCGGGACTGCGGGATTGGGACGAGCAGTACTTC
TRBJ2-1	TRBV5-1	TRBD2	-	CASSFGLVRDNEQFF	TGCGCCAGCAGCTTCGGACTAGTCAGAGACAATGAGCAGTTCTTC
TRBJ2-3	TRBV14	TRBD2	few	CASSQELAGGQTQYF	TGTGCCAGCAGCCAAGAACTAGCGGGGGGGCAAACGCAGTATTTT
TRBJ1-6	TRBV9	-	many	CASSVGPLNSPLHF	TGTGCCAGCAGCGTAGGCCCCTTGAATTCACCCCTCCACTTT
TRBJ2-5	TRBV29-1	-	-	CSGGGGQGFWKEETQYF	TGCAGCGGCGGGGGGGGACAGGGGTTCTGGAAGGAAGAGACCCAGTACTTC